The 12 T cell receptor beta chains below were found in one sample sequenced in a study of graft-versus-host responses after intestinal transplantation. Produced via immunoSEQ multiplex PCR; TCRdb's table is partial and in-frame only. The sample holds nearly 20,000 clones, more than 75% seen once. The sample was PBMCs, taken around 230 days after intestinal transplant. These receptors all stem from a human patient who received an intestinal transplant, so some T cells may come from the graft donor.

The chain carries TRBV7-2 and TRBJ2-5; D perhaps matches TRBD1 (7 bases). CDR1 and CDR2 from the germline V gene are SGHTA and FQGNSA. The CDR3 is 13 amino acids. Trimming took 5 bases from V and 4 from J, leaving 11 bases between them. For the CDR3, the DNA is TGTGCCAGCAGCCGCCAGGGGGGAGAGACCCAGTACTTC. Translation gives CASSRQGGETQYF.

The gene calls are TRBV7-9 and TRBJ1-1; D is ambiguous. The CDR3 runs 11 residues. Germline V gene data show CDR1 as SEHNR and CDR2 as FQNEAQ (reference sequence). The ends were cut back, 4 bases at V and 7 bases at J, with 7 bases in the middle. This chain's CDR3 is CASSSLNEAFF. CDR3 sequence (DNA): TGTGCCAGCAGCTCCCTCAATGAAGCTTTCTTT.

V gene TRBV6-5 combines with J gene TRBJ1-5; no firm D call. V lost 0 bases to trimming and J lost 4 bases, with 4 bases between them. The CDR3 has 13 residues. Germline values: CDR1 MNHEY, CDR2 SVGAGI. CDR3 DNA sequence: TGTGCCAGCAGTTACTCGGATAATCAGCCCCAGCATTTT. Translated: CASSYSDNQPQHF.

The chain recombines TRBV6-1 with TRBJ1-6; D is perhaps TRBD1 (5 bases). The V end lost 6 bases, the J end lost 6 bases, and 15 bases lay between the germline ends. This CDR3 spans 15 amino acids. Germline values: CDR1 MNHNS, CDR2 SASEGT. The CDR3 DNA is TGTGCCAGCAGGGGGATGGACACCCCTAATTCACCCCTCCACTTT. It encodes CASRGMDTPNSPLHF.

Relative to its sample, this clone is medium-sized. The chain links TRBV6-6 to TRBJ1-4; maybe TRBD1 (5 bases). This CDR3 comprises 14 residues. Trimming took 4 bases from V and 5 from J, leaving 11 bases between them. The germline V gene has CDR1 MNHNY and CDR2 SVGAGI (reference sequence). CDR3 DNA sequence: TGTGCCAGCAGTTCCCGGGGCCGCAATGAAAAACTGTTTTTT. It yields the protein CASSSRGRNEKLFF.

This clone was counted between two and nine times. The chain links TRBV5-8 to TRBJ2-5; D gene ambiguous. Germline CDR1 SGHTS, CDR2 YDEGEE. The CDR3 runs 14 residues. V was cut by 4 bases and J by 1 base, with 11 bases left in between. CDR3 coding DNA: TGTGCCAGCAGCCAAGTTGTCCTCCAAGAGACCCAGTACTTC. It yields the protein CASSQVVLQETQYF. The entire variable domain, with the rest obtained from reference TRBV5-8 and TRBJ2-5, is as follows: EAGVTQSPTHLIKTRGQQATLRCSPISGHTSVYWYQQALGLGLQFLLWYDEGEERNRGNFPPRFSGRQFPNYSSELNVNALELEDSALYLCASSQVVLQETQYFGPGTRLLVL.

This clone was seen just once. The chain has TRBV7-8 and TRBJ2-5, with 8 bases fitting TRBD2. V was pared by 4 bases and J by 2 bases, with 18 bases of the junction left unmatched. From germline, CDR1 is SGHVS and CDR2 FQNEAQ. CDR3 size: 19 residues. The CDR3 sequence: CASSSWGTRAKVLQETQYF. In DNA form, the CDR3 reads TGTGCCAGCAGCTCGTGGGGGACTAGGGCCAAGGTCCTACAAGAGACCCAGTACTTC.

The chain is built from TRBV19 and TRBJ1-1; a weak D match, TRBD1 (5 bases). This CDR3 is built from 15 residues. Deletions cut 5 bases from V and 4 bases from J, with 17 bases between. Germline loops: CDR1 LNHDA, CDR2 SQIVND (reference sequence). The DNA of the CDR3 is TGTGCCAGTAGTGCATCCAGGGTTACGAGCACTGAAGCTTTCTTT. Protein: CASSASRVTSTEAFF.

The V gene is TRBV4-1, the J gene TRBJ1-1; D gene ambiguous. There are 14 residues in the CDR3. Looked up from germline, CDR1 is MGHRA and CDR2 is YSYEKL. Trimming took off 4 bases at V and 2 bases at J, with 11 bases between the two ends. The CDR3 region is CASSPLGFNTEAFF. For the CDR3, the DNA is TGCGCCAGCAGCCCCCTAGGCTTCAACACTGAAGCTTTCTTT.

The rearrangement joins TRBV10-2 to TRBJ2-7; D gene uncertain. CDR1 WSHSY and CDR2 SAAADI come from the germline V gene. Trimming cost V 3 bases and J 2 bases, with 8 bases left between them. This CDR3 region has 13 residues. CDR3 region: CASSEWQAYEQYF. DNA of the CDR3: TGCGCCAGCAGTGAATGGCAGGCCTACGAGCAGTACTTC.

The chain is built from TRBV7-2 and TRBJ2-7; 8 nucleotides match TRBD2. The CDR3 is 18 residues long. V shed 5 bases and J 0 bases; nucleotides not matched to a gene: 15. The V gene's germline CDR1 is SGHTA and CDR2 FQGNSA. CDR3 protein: CASSLAGGGGLSSYEQYF. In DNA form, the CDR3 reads TGTGCCAGCAGCCTGGCGGGGGGCGGGGGCCTAAGCTCCTACGAGCAGTACTTC.

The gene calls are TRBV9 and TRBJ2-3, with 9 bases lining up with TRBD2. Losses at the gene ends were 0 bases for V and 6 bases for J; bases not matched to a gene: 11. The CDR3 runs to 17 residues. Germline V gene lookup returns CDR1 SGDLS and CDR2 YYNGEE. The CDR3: CASSVGTSGRYLDTQYF. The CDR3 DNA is TGTGCCAGCAGCGTAGGAACTAGCGGGCGATATTTGGATACGCAGTATTTT.